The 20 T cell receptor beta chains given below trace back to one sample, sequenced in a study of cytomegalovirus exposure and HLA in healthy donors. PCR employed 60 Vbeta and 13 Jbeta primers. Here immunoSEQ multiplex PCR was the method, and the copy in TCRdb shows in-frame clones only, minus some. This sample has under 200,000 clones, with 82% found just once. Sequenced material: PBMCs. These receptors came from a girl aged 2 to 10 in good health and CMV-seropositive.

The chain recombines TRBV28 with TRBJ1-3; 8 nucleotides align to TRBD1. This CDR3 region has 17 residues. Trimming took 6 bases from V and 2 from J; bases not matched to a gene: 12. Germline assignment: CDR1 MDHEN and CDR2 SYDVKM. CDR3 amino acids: CASSRPRTGYTGNTIYF. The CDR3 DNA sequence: TGTGCCAGCAGCCGCCCGAGGACAGGGTATACTGGAAACACCATATATTTT. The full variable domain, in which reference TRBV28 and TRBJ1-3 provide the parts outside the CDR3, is DVKVTQSSRYLVKRTGEKVFLECVQDMDHENMFWYRQDPGLGLRLIYFSYDVKMKEKGDIPEGYSVSREKKERFSLILESASTNQTSMYLCASSRPRTGYTGNTIYFGEGSWLTVV.

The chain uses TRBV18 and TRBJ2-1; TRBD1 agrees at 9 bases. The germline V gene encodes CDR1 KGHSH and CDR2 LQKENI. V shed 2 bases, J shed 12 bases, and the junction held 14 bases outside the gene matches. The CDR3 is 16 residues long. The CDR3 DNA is TGTGCCAGCTCACCATTGGGGTCGGGACAGGGCCTAGGGCAGTTCTTC. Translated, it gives CASSPLGSGQGLGQFF.

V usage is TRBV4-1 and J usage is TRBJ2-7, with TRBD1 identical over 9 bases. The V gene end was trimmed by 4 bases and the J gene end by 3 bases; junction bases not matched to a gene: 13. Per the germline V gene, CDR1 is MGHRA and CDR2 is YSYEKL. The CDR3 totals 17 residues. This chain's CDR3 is CASSPEGGTGNFYEQYF. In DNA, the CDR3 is TGCGCCAGCAGCCCCGAGGGCGGGACAGGGAACTTCTACGAGCAGTACTTC.

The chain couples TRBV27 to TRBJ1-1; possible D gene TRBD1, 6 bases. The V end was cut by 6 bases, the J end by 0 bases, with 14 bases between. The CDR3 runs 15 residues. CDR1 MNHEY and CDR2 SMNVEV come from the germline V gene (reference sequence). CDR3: CASRTAGTMNTEAFF. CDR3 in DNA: TGTGCCAGCAGGACCGCCGGGACAATGAACACTGAAGCTTTCTTT.

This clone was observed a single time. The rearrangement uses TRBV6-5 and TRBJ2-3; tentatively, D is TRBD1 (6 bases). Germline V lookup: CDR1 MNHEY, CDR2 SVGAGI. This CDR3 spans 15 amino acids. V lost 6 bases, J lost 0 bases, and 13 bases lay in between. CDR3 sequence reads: CASSLNRASTDTQYF. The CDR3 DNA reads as TGTGCCAGCAGCCTAAACAGGGCTAGCACAGATACGCAGTATTTT.

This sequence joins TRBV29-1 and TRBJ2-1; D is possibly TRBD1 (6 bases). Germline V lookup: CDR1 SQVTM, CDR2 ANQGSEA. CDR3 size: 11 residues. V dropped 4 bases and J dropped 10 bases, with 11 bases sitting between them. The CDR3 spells CSVAPGEEQFF. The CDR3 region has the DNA TGCAGCGTTGCACCAGGGGAAGAGCAGTTCTTC.

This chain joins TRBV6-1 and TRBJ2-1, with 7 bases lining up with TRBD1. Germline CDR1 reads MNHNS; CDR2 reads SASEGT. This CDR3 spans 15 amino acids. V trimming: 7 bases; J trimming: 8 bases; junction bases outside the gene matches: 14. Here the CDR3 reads CASTAKGARLDEQFF. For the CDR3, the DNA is TGTGCCAGCACCGCGAAGGGGGCGCGATTGGATGAGCAGTTCTTC.

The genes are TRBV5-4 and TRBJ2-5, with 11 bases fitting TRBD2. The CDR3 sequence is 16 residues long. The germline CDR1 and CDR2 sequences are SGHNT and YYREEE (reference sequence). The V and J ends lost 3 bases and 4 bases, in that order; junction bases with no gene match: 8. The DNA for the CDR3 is TGTGCCAGCAGCTCTCCGGGACTAGCGGCACTAGAGACCCAGTACTTC. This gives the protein CASSSPGLAALETQYF.

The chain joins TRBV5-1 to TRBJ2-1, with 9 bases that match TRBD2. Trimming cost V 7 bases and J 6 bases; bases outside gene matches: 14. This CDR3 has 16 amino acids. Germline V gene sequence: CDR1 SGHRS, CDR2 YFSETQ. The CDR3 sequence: CASRQKAGGPRNEQFF. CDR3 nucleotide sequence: TGCGCCAGCCGCCAAAAGGCGGGAGGGCCTCGCAATGAGCAGTTCTTC. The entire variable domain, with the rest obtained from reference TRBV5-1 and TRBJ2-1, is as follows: KAGVTQTPRYLIKTRGQQVTLSCSPISGHRSVSWYQQTPGQGLQFLFEYFSETQRNKGNFPGRFSGRQFSNSRSEMNVSTLELGDSALYLCASRQKAGGPRNEQFFGPGTRLTVL.

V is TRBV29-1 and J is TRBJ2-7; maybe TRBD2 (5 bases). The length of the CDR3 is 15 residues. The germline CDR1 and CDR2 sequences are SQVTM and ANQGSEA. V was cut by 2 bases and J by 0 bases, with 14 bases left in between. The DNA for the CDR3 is TGCAGCGTTGAAACGGGCGGGCGGACCTCCTACGAGCAGTACTTC. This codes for CSVETGGRTSYEQYF.

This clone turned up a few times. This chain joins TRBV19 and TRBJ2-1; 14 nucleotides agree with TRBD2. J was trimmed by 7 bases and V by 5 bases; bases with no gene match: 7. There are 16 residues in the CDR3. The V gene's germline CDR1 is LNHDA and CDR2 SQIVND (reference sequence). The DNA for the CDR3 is TGTGCCAGTAGTGGAGGGACTAGCGGGAGTGTTAATGAGCAGTTCTTC. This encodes CASSGGTSGSVNEQFF. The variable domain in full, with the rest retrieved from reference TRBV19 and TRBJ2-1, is DGGITQSPKYLFRKEGQNVTLSCEQNLNHDAMYWYRQDPGQGLRLIYYSQIVNDFQKGDIAEGYSVSREKKESFPLTVTSAQKNPTAFYLCASSGGTSGSVNEQFFGPGTRLTVL.

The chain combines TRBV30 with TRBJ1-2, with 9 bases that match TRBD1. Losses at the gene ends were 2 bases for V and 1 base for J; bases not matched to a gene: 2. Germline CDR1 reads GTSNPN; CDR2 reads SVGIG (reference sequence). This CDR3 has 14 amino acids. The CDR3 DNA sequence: TGTGCCTGGAGTCGGGACAGGGTTAACTATGGCTACACCTTC. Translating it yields CAWSRDRVNYGYTF.

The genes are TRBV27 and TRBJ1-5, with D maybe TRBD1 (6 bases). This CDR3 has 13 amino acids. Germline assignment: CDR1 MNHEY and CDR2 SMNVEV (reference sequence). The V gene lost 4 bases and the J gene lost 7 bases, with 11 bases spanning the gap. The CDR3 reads CASSYAGDQPQHF. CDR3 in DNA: TGTGCCAGCAGTTACGCAGGGGACCAGCCCCAGCATTTT.

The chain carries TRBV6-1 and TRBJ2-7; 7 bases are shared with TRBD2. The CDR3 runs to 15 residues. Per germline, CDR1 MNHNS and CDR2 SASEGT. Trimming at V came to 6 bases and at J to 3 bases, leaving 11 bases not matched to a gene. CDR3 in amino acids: CASRRGGSLFYEQYF. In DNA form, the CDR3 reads TGTGCCAGCAGGCGGGGAGGGTCCCTCTTCTACGAGCAGTACTTC.

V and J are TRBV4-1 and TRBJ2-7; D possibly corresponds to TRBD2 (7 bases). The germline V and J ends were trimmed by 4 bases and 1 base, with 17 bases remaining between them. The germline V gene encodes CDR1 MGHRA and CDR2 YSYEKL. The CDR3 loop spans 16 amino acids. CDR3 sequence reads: CASSPHYGGRSYEQYF. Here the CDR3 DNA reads TGCGCCAGCAGCCCCCATTACGGGGGGCGATCCTACGAGCAGTACTTC.

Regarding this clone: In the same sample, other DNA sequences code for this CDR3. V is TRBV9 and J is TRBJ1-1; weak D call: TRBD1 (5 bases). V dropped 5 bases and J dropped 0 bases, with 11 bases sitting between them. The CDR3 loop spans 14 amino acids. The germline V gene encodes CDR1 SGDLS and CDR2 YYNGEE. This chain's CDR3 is CASSPTGMNTEAFF. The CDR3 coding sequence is TGTGCCAGCAGTCCTACAGGTATGAACACTGAAGCTTTCTTT.

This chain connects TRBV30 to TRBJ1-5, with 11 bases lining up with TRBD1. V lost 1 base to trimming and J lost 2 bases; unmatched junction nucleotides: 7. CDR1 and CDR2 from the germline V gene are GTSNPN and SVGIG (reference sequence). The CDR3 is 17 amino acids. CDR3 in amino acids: CAWSAWTGGTGNQPQHF. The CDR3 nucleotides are TGTGCCTGGAGTGCATGGACAGGGGGCACAGGCAATCAGCCCCAGCATTTT.

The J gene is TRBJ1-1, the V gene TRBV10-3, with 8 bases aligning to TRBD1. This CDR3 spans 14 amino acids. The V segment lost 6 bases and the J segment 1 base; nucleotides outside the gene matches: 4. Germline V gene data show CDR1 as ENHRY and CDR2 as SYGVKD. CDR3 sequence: CAIRGQGGNTEAFF. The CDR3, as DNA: TGTGCCATCAGAGGACAGGGCGGGAACACTGAAGCTTTCTTT.

The CDR3 nucleotides are TGTGCCAGCAGCTTAGCCATCCACGAGCAGTACTTC. It is translated as CASSLAIHEQYF. V gene TRBV11-2 combines with J gene TRBJ2-7, with D unclear. The CDR3 has 12 residues. Germline assignment: CDR1 SGHAT and CDR2 FQNNGV. Trimming took 1 base from V and 5 from J, leaving 6 bases between them.

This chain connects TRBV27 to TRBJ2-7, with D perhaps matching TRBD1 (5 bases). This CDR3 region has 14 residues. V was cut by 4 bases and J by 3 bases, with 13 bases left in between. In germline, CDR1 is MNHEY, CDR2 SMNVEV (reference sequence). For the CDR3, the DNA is TGTGCCAGCAGTTCTGGTGACAGACTCTACGAGCAGTACTTC. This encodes CASSSGDRLYEQYF.